This passage covers 2 T cell receptor beta chains from one sample sequenced in a study of human T cells and chemical hapten exposure. TCRdb re-called the RACE reads with MiXCR, one entry per CDR3 protein. Here the sample spans 70,000 to 80,000 distinct CDR3 sequences, about 31% being singletons. Time point denoted: patch test 1, 2 weeks after DPC sensitization. Documented treatment: therapeutic diphenylcyclopropenone sensitization with weekly scalp DPC. Sequencing was performed on whole blood, taken in connection with sensitization to the hapten diphenylcyclopropenone (DPC). All receptors derive from a man aged 35 to 55 with alopecia areata. Some clones in this sample may be carry-over from other donors' samples.

V usage is TRBV28 and J usage is TRBJ2-1; D gene uncertain. CDR3 length: 13 residues. V was clipped by 6 bases and J by 3 bases, with 9 bases between them. CDR1 and CDR2 (germline): MDHEN, SYDVKM. CDR3 sequence reads: CASSPANYNEQFF. The DNA of the CDR3 is TGTGCCAGCAGCCCCGCGAACTACAATGAGCAGTTCTTC.

This chain joins TRBV6-2 or TRBV6-3 and TRBJ2-4; TRBD1 agrees at 9 bases. Trimming cost V 2 bases and J 5 bases; bases outside gene matches: 4. Germline V gene lookup returns CDR1 MNHEY and CDR2 SVGEGT. The CDR3 spans 15 residues. The CDR3 is CASSYEGTGQNIQYF. CDR3 DNA sequence: TGTGCCAGCAGTTACGAGGGGACAGGGCAAAACATTCAGTACTTC.